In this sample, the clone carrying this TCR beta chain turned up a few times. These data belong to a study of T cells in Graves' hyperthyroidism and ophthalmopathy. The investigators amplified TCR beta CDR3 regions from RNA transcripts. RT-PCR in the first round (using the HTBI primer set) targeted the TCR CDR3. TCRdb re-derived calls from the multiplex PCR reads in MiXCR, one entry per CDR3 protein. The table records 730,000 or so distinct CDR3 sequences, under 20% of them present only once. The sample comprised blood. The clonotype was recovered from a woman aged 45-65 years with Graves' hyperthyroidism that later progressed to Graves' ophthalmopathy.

The CDR3 DNA sequence: TGTGCCAGCAGCTTGGATAGGGGGGCCTCCGCCGGGGAGCTGTTTTTT. Translation: CASSLDRGASAGELFF. This chain uses TRBV5-6 with TRBJ2-2, with D possibly called TRBD1 or TRBD2 (6 bases each). The CDR3 is 16 residues long. V lost 0 bases to trimming and J lost 6 bases, with 15 bases between them. Germline loops: CDR1 SGHDT, CDR2 YYEEEE.